One sample yielded the 21 T cell receptor beta chains listed below, sequenced in a study of blood T cells in healthy people across ages. A second PCR of roughly 7 to 11 cycles used a sample-barcoded 5' primer and a J-beta primer mix. TCRdb reprocessed the 5' RACE reads via MiXCR and lists one record per CDR3 protein. The sample records more than 700,000 distinct CDR3 sequences, about 55% being singletons. Material for sequencing was blood. The origin of the receptors is a man older than 75 in good health.

CDR3 sequence reads: CAIEYFGYEQYF. Here the CDR3 DNA reads TGTGCCATAGAGTACTTTGGCTACGAGCAGTACTTC. V is TRBV6-1 and J is TRBJ2-7; D unclear. CDR1 is MNHNS, CDR2 SASEGT, per germline. The CDR3 spans 12 residues. Deletions cut 10 bases from V and 3 bases from J, with 13 bases between.

The chain joins TRBV6-1 to TRBJ1-2; D is possibly TRBD1 (5 bases). The V end lost 0 bases, the J end lost 6 bases, and 23 bases lay between the germline ends. Germline V lookup: CDR1 MNHNS, CDR2 SASEGT. The CDR3 contains 18 residues. The chain's CDR3 is CASSEALSIWFSRDGYTF. The CDR3 DNA reads TGTGCCAGCAGTGAAGCGTTGAGTATCTGGTTCAGCAGGGATGGCTACACCTTC.

The table lists this clonotype with many counts. The rearrangement uses TRBV29-1 and TRBJ2-7; D ambiguous. Trimming took 0 bases from V and 4 from J, leaving 7 bases between them. Germline values: CDR1 SQVTM, CDR2 ANQGSEA. The CDR3 is made up of 12 amino acids. CDR3 in DNA: TGCAGCGTTGAAGATGGGTCGTACGAGCAGTACTTC. This codes for CSVEDGSYEQYF.

This clonotype is a singleton in its sample. This chain connects TRBV9 to TRBJ2-1; 10 nucleotides align to TRBD1. The CDR3 extends over 17 amino acids. With 1 base clipped from V and 7 bases from J, the junction kept 11 bases outside the gene matches. Germline CDR1 is SGDLS and CDR2 is YYNGEE. The CDR3 region has the DNA TGTGCCAGCAGCGTAATATTAGGGACAGGGGAATTTAATGAGCAGTTCTTC. Translated, it gives CASSVILGTGEFNEQFF.

This sequence joins TRBV20-1 and TRBJ2-1; D remains ambiguous. CDR3 size: 15 residues. Germline V gene lookup returns CDR1 DFQATT and CDR2 SNEGSKA (reference sequence). The V end lost 0 bases, the J end lost 8 bases, and 17 bases lay between the germline ends. The CDR3 loop reads CSARDSATFGHEQFF. The CDR3, as DNA: TGCAGTGCTAGAGATTCAGCGACCTTCGGCCATGAGCAGTTCTTC.

V and J are TRBV6-6 and TRBJ1-1; TRBD1 matches 7 bases. Trimming removed 2 bases from V and 2 bases from J; junction bases left unmatched: 5. The CDR3 extends over 15 amino acids. Germline loops: CDR1 MNHNY, CDR2 SVGAGI (reference sequence). CDR3 protein: CASSYRQGRNTEAFF. DNA for the CDR3: TGTGCCAGCAGTTACCGACAGGGTAGAAACACTGAAGCTTTCTTT.

This clonotype was detected only a few times. The chain combines TRBV5-1 with TRBJ2-5; TRBD2 agrees at 12 bases. V gave up 4 bases and J gave up 1 base; unmatched junction bases: 8. Germline V gives CDR1 SGHRS, CDR2 YFSETQ. The length of the CDR3 is 17 residues. Here the CDR3 DNA reads TGCGCCAGCAGCCACGGACTAGCGGGGACCCGCCAAGAGACCCAGTACTTC. It codes for CASSHGLAGTRQETQYF.

This rearrangement joins TRBV6-6 to TRBJ2-7; 11 nucleotides line up with TRBD1. Germline V gene lookup returns CDR1 MNHNY and CDR2 SVGAGI (reference sequence). The CDR3 has 13 residues. V shed 6 bases and J 6 bases; nucleotides not matched to a gene: 4. The CDR3 DNA is TGTGCCAGCAGCACGGGGACAGGGGGCGAGCAGTACTTC. Translating it yields CASSTGTGGEQYF.

The chain is built from TRBV9 and TRBJ1-1; perhaps TRBD1 as D (5 bases). With 0 bases removed from V and 4 bases from J, the gap between germline ends came to 7 bases. The CDR3 totals 13 residues. Germline CDR1 reads SGDLS; CDR2 reads YYNGEE. CDR3 DNA: TGTGCCAGCAGCGTAGGGGGGATCACTGAAGCTTTCTTT. Translating it yields CASSVGGITEAFF. Variable domain in full (rest from reference TRBV9 and TRBJ1-1): DSGVTQTPKHLITATGQRVTLRCSPRSGDLSVYWYQQSLDQGLQFLIQYYNGEERAKGNILERFSAQQFPDLHSELNLSSLELGDSALYFCASSVGGITEAFFGQGTRLTVV.

This clonotype was counted a few times. The chain couples TRBV3-1 to TRBJ2-1; TRBD1 agrees at 8 bases. The junction had 9 bases not matched to a gene; V was cut back by 5 bases and J by 0 bases. From germline, CDR1 is LGHDT and CDR2 YNNKEL (reference sequence). The CDR3 runs to 17 residues. The CDR3 loop is CASSENRGISSYNEQFF. The CDR3 DNA reads as TGTGCCAGCAGCGAAAACAGGGGGATTAGCTCCTACAATGAGCAGTTCTTC.

This clonotype was seen only a few times. The chain is built from TRBV27 and TRBJ2-7; D is possibly TRBD1 or TRBD2 (5 bases each). Germline lookup yields CDR1 MNHEY and CDR2 SMNVEV (reference sequence). V dropped 10 bases and J dropped 5 bases, with 9 bases sitting between them. This CDR3 is 10 amino acids long. CDR3 loop: CATRGHEQYF. Written as DNA, the CDR3 is TGTGCCACTCGGGGCCACGAGCAGTACTTC.

This clonotype was observed at least ten times. The rearrangement links TRBV12-3 or TRBV12-4 to TRBJ1-1; D is perhaps TRBD1 (5 bases). The CDR3 loop spans 12 amino acids. Deletions cut 6 bases from V and 5 bases from J, with 10 bases between. The CDR3 reads CASSFGGTEAFF. The CDR3 coding sequence is TGTGCCAGCAGCTTCGGGGGTACTGAAGCTTTCTTT.

The V call is TRBV5-1, the J call TRBJ2-5; D is uncertain. Germline CDR1 and CDR2: SGHRS and YFSETQ. V was clipped by 0 bases and J by 5 bases, with 14 bases between them. CDR3 length: 15 amino acids. CDR3 in amino acids: CASSLASPGVETQYF. The CDR3 region has the DNA TGCGCCAGCAGCTTGGCTAGTCCTGGGGTGGAGACCCAGTACTTC.

A remark on this clonotype: One end of the junction fails to match germline, which may point to a read error. The rearrangement joins TRBV6-6 to TRBJ2-7; D possibly corresponds to TRBD1 (6 bases). CDR1 is MNHNY and CDR2 is SVGAGI in the germline V gene (reference sequence). The CDR3 contains 15 residues. As DNA, the CDR3 is TGTGCCAGCACTTACCGGGCAGGGGAAGCCTACGAGCAGTACTTC. Its translation is CASTYRAGEAYEQYF.

This sequence joins TRBV6-1 and TRBJ2-3; D gene unclear. Trimming took 4 bases from V and 6 from J, leaving 17 bases between them. In germline, CDR1 is MNHNS, CDR2 SASEGT. The length of the CDR3 is 15 residues. CDR3 loop: CASSARAVGWDTQYF. The DNA for the CDR3 is TGTGCCAGCAGTGCCCGCGCGGTGGGATGGGATACGCAGTATTTT.

The J gene is TRBJ2-1, the V gene TRBV20-1, with D unresolved. Trimming removed 1 base at V and 5 bases at J, with 3 bases between. CDR3 length: 11 residues. Germline V gene lookup returns CDR1 DFQATT and CDR2 SNEGSKA (reference sequence). The CDR3 sequence: CSARANNEQFF. The CDR3 coding sequence is TGCAGTGCTAGAGCCAACAATGAGCAGTTCTTC.

Only a few counts were recorded for this clonotype. The chain uses TRBV29-1 and TRBJ1-6, with 8 bases aligning to TRBD1. From germline, CDR1 is SQVTM and CDR2 ANQGSEA. V was clipped by 5 bases and J by 5 bases; unmatched bases: 5. The CDR3 is 14 residues long. The CDR3: CSVPGQGNNSPLHF. The DNA for the CDR3 is TGCAGCGTTCCCGGACAGGGAAATAATTCACCCCTCCACTTT.

This clonotype was seen just once. This chain connects TRBV20-1 to TRBJ1-2, with unresolved D. The CDR3 covers 13 residues. The V gene's germline CDR1 is DFQATT and CDR2 SNEGSKA (reference sequence). V lost 1 base, J lost 6 bases, and 12 bases lay in between. CDR3 in amino acids: CSARGGGGHGYTF. The CDR3 DNA reads as TGCAGTGCTAGAGGCGGCGGCGGTCATGGCTACACCTTC.

In this sample, this clonotype turned up a few times. The chain combines TRBV5-1 with TRBJ2-3, with D possibly matching TRBD2 (6 bases). Germline CDR1 SGHRS, CDR2 YFSETQ. The ends were cut back, 5 bases at V and 0 bases at J, with 13 bases in the middle. The CDR3 runs 15 residues. The CDR3 region has the DNA TGCGCCAGCAGACCCCCGGCGGGGAGCACAGATACGCAGTATTTT. Translated, it gives CASRPPAGSTDTQYF. Full variable domain (outside the CDR3, taken from reference TRBV5-1 and TRBJ2-3): KAGVTQTPRYLIKTRGQQVTLSCSPISGHRSVSWYQQTPGQGLQFLFEYFSETQRNKGNFPGRFSGRQFSNSRSEMNVSTLELGDSALYLCASRPPAGSTDTQYFGPGTRLTVL.

The V call is TRBV7-9, the J call TRBJ1-1, with a possible D match to TRBD1 (5 bases). Trimming removed 5 bases from V and 1 base from J, with 11 bases in between. The CDR3 sequence is 14 residues long. The germline gives CDR1 SEHNR, CDR2 FQNEAQ (reference sequence). The CDR3 spells CASSTRGENTEAFF. The CDR3 region has the DNA TGTGCCAGCAGCACTCGGGGGGAGAACACTGAAGCTTTCTTT.

CDR3 in amino acids: CASSPRAAYNYGYTF. The CDR3 bases are TGTGCCAGCAGCCCGAGGGCAGCCTATAACTATGGCTACACCTTC. The V and J genes are TRBV7-2 and TRBJ1-2; D is unclear. The CDR3 is 15 residues long. Looked up from germline, CDR1 is SGHTA and CDR2 is FQGNSA. Trimming shortened V by 5 bases and J by 1 base, and 14 bases separated the two germline ends.